The clone carrying this TCR beta chain was picked up a small number of times. Its antigen is currently unknown. The TCR library protocol attached unique molecular identifiers to the individual cDNA molecules. TCRdb reanalysed the 5' RACE reads using MiXCR and keeps one entry per CDR3 protein. The repertoire holds around 57,000 distinct CDR3 sequences, approximately 12% seen once, with 4% to 5% in the top ten. This sample was taken from a study of early T cells in non-severe SARS-CoV-2 infection. Whole-study context: Sequencing input comprised bulk RNA from unsorted whole blood; chain pairing was not available. Study-wide results and caveats: Reliance on VDJdb matching favored anti-spike CD8 responses; private and CD4 specificities were missed.

The V segment lost 3 bases and the J segment 6 bases; nucleotides outside the gene matches: 8. The CDR3 totals 15 residues. Germline assignment: CDR1 MNHEY and CDR2 SMNVEV (reference sequence). The clonotype originates from an adult who was a healthcare worker with PCR-confirmed SARS-CoV-2 infection or an uninfected control (not recorded which). Sequencing was done on a sample of whole blood. The genes are TRBV27 and TRBJ1-2; the match to TRBD1 covers 9 bases. CDR3 protein: CASSFVTGGANGYTF. The CDR3 coding sequence is TGTGCCAGCAGTTTCGTAACAGGGGGCGCAAATGGCTACACCTTC.